This T cell receptor beta chain was sequenced during a study of neoadjuvant anti-PD-1 for oral cavity cancer. Study-wide background: Before surgery, most patients got three to four biweekly 3 mg/kg nivolumab doses. General observations from the study: TCR analyses covered only three patients per response group.

Comment on this clone: Its target is unknown.

Per germline, CDR1 MNHEY and CDR2 SVGAGI. The J segment lost 6 bases and the V segment lost 5 bases, leaving 6 bases of the junction unmatched. There are 15 residues in the CDR3. Sequenced by immunoSEQ multiplex PCR; TCRdb stores in-frame clones only, minus some. The repertoire holds 12,000 or so clones, with around three fifths as singletons. The genes are TRBV6-5 and TRBJ2-1; 11 bases map to TRBD1. This sequence was found in a person between 40 and 80 years old with oral cavity squamous cell carcinoma. The donor label of this sample is uncertain. This specimen consisted of tumor tissue, obtained before nivolumab (anti-PD-1) treatment. The CDR3 is CASSPTGTGGNEQFF. Here the CDR3 DNA reads TGTGCCAGCAGTCCCACCGGGACAGGGGGCAATGAGCAGTTCTTC.